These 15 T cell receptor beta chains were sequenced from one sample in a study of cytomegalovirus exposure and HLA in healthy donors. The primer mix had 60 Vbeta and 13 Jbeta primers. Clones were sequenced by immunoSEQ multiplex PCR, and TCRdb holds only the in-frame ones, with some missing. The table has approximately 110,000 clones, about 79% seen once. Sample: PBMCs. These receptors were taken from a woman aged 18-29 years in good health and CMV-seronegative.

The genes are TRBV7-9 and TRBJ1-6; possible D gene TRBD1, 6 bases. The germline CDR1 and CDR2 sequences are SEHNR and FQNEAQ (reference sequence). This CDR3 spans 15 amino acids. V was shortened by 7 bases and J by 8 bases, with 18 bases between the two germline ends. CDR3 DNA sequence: TGTGCCAGCACTATAGCAGTCAGGGGCGATTCACCCCTCCACTTT. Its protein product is CASTIAVRGDSPLHF.

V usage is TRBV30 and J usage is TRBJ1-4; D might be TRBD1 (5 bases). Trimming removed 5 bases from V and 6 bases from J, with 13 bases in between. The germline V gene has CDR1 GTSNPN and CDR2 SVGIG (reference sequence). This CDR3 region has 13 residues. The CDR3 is CAWGRGVDEKLFF. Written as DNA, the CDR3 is TGTGCCTGGGGGCGGGGGGTGGATGAAAAACTGTTTTTT.

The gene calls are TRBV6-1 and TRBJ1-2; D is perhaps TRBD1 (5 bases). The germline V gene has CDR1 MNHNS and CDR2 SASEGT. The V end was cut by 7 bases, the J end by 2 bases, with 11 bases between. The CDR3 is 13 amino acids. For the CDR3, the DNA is TGTGCCAGCACCCAGACAGAGAACTATGGCTACACCTTC. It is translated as CASTQTENYGYTF.

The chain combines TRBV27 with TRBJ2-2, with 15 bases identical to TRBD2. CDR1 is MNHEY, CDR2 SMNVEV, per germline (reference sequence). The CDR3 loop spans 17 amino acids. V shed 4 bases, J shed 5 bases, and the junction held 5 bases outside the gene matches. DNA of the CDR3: TGTGCCAGCAGTTACGGACTAGCGGGGGGGCCGACCGGGGAGCTGTTTTTT. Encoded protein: CASSYGLAGGPTGELFF.

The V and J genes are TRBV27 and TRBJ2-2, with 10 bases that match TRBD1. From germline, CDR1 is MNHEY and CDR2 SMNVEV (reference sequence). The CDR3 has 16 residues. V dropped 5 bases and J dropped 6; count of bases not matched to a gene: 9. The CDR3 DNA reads TGTGCCAGCAGTACGCCCGGGACAGGGGATTCCGGGGAGCTGTTTTTT. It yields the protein CASSTPGTGDSGELFF.

CDR3 coding DNA: TGTGCCAGCAGTCCCCGACCCAAGCGGGAAGCTTTCTTT. Translation gives CASSPRPKREAFF. The V and J genes are TRBV6-5 and TRBJ1-1; D unclear. The CDR3 consists of 13 residues. Germline CDR1 MNHEY, CDR2 SVGAGI. V dropped 5 bases and J dropped 8 bases, with 15 bases sitting between them.

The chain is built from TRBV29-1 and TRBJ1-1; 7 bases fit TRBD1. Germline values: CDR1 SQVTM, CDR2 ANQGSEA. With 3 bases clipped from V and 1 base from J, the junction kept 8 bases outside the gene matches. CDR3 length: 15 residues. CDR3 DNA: TGCAGCGTTGATAAAACCGGGACAGAGAACACTGAAGCTTTCTTT. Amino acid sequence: CSVDKTGTENTEAFF.

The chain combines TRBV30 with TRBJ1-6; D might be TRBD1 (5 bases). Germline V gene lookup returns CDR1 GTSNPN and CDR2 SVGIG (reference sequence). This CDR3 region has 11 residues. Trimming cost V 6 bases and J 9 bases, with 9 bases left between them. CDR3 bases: TGTGCCTGTGCGGGGGGTTCACCCCTCCACTTT. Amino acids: CACAGGSPLHF.

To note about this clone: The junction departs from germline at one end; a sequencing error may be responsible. The CDR3 DNA reads TGTGCCAGCAGTTTTTCTGGTTACAGTGAGCAGTTCTTC. Amino acid sequence: CASSFSGYSEQFF. This chain links TRBV28 with TRBJ2-1; D unresolved. Looked up from germline, CDR1 is MDHEN and CDR2 is SYDVKM. This CDR3 spans 13 amino acids.

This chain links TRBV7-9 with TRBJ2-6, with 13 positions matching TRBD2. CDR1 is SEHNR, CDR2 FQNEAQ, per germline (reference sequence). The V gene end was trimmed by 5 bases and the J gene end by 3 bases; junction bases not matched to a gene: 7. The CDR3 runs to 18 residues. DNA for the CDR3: TGTGCCAGCAGCCCGCGGACTAGCGGGAGTTATGGGGCCAACGTCCTGACTTTC. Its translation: CASSPRTSGSYGANVLTF. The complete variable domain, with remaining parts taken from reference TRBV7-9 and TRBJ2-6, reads DTGVSQNPRHKITKRGQNVTFRCDPISEHNRLYWYRQTLGQGPEFLTYFQNEAQLEKSRLLSDRFSAERPKGSFSTLEIQRTEQGDSAMYLCASSPRTSGSYGANVLTFGAGSRLTVL.

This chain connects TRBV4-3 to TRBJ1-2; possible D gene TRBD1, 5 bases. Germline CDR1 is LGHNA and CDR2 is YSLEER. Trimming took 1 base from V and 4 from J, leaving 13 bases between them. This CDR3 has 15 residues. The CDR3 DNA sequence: TGCGCCAGCAGCCAAGTGGCCAGGGAGGGCTATGGCTACACCTTC. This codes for CASSQVAREGYGYTF.

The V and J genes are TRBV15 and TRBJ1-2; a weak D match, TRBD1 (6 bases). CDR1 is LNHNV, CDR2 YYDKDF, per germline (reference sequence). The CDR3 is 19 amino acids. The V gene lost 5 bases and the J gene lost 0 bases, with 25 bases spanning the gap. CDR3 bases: TGTGCCACCAGCCCCCCGGGCCTAACCGGGACACCACCTAACTATGGCTACACCTTC. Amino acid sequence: CATSPPGLTGTPPNYGYTF.

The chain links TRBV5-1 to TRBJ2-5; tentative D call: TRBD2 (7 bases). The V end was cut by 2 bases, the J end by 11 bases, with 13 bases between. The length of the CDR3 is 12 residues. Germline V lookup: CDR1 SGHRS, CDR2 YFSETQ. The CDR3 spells CASSFEGGEQYF. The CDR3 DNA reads TGCGCCAGCAGCTTCGAGGGGGGGGAACAGTACTTC.

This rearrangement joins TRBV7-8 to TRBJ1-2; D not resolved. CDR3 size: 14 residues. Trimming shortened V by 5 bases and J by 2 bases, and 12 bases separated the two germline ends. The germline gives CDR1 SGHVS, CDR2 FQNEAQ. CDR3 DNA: TGTGCCAGCAGCCCTGGCCCGGAGAACTATGGCTACACCTTC. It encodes CASSPGPENYGYTF. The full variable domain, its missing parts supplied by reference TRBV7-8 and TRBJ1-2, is GAGVSQSPRYKVAKRGQDVALRCDPISGHVSLFWYQQALGQGPEFLTYFQNEAQLDKSGLPSDRFFAERPEGSVSTLKIQRTQQEDSAVYLCASSPGPENYGYTFGSGTRLTVV.

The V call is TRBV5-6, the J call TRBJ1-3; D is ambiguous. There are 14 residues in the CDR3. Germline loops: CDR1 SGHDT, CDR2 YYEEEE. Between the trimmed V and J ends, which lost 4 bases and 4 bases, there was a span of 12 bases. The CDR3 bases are TGTGCCAGCAGCCGCAGGCGATCGGGAAACACCATATATTTT. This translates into CASSRRRSGNTIYF. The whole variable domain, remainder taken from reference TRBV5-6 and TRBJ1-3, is DAGVTQSPTHLIKTRGQQVTLRCSPKSGHDTVSWYQQALGQGPQFIFQYYEEEERQRGNFPDRFSGHQFPNYSSELNVNALLLGDSALYLCASSRRRSGNTIYFGEGSWLTVV.